This section outlines one TCR beta chain sequence together with its context. Its antigen remains unknown. CDR3 length: 17 amino acids. Per germline, CDR1 LGHNA and CDR2 YSLEER. The libraries of TRB cDNA were constructed through 5' RACE using UMI labels. TCRdb reprocessed the 5' RACE reads, with one entry per CDR3 protein and no DNA. This sample's clone table lists over 55,000 distinct CDR3 sequences. These data come from a study of CXCR3-negative and CXCR3-positive naive CD8 T cells. Study-wide points: Hydrophobicity was higher for TRB CDR3s found in CXCR3-positive naive cells than in CXCR3-negative naive cells. Post-cryopreservation CXCR3 expression was partly diminished, and the bulk of assays employed fresh PBMCs.

The V call is TRBV4-3, the J call TRBJ2-1; without DNA, the TCRdb call of TRBD2 cannot be checked. The specimen was naive CXCR3+ CD8+ T cells from blood. As to subset: CD45RO-CCR7+CD27+CD95- naive CD8+ T cells expressing CXCR3 (TNR3+). The TCR was taken from a human donor in good health. Some clones in this sample may be carry-over from other donors' samples. The CDR3 here is CASSQGTSGELVNEQFF.